This T cell receptor beta chain is from a study of blood T cell repertoires in COVID-19. The protocol was immunoSEQ multiplex PCR, while the TCRdb copy is restricted to in-frame clones and leaves out a portion. The sample holds approximately 160,000 clones, 84% seen once. This CDR3 has 15 amino acids. Germline trimming cut 4 bases from V and 2 bases from J; bases unmatched to any gene: 2. In germline, CDR1 is ENHRY, CDR2 SYGVKD. Worth noting for this clone: This sample also contains other DNA sequences that code for the same CDR3.

This TCR derives from a woman aged 80 or over with acute or convalescent COVID-19. Sequencing was done on a sample of peripheral blood. The genes are TRBV10-3 and TRBJ2-5, with 12 nucleotides matching TRBD2. CDR3 loop: CAISGTSGGQETQYF. Written as DNA, the CDR3 is TGTGCCATCAGTGGAACTAGCGGGGGGCAAGAGACCCAGTACTTC.